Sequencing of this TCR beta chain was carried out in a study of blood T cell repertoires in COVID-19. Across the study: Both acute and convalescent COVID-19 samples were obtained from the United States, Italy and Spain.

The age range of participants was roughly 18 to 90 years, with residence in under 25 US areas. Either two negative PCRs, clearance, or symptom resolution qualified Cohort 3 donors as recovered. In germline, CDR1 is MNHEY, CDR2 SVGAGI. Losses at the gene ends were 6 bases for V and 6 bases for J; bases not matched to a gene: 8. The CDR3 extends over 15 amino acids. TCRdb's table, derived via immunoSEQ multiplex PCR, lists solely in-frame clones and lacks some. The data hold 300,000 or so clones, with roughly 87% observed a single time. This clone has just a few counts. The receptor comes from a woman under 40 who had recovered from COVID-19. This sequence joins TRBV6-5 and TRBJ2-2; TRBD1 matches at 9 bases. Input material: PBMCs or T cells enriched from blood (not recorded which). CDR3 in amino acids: CASRPQGAVPGELFF. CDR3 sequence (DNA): TGTGCCAGCAGACCACAGGGGGCTGTACCCGGGGAGCTGTTTTTT.